This T cell receptor (beta chain) emerged from a study of blood T cell repertoires in COVID-19. Turning to the study itself: Sources were T cells, B-cell-depleted T cells, or PBMCs; the material itself was cDNA or gDNA.

This CDR3 has 15 amino acids. With 3 bases clipped from V and 7 bases from J, the junction kept 11 bases outside the gene matches. Germline V gene sequence: CDR1 SGHRS, CDR2 YFSETQ. Profiled with immunoSEQ multiplex PCR; TCRdb holds only in-frame clones, not every one. The table lists under 250,000 clones, about 84% of them singletons. The sequence was obtained from an older man with acute or convalescent COVID-19. This chain connects TRBV5-1 to TRBJ1-2; 8 positions match TRBD1. The source material was peripheral blood. CDR3 sequence (DNA): TGCGCCAGCAGCTCAGGCGGGCAGGGGGCGCGTGGCTACACCTTC. Translation: CASSSGGQGARGYTF.